This TCR beta chain was captured in a study of cytomegalovirus exposure and HLA in healthy donors. Study results and caveats: As was reported, the classifier diagnosed cytomegalovirus status with high specificity and sensitivity.

PCR involved 60 Vbeta and 13 Jbeta primers. Under the authors' procedure: In a later analysis, the count reached 75 million to 90 million unique TCR beta chains, with roughly 9.9 million shared. Assay: immunoSEQ multiplex PCR; the TCRdb copy retains only in-frame clones and omits some. V and J calls and clone size come straight from that table; D and trimming were deduced from the DNA. The sample includes fewer than 75,000 clones, around 83% seen only once; the top ten take 4.3%. CDR3 length: 16 amino acids. Germline V gene data show CDR1 as SNHLY and CDR2 as FYNNEI. Trimming stripped 6 bases from V and 2 bases from J, with 20 bases between. This clone was seen a few times. The antigen remains undetermined. Healthy individuals who donated bone marrow served as the donors.

This TCR derives from a man aged 30 to 39 in good health and CMV-seronegative. The chain has TRBV2 and TRBJ2-7, with TRBD2 as a possible D gene (6 bases). Input material: PBMCs. CDR3: CASRNPGDPRAYEQYF. CDR3 DNA: TGTGCCAGCAGGAACCCGGGGGATCCGCGAGCCTACGAGCAGTACTTC.